This is a list of T cell receptor beta chains from one sample in a study of T cell changes during pregnancy in multiple sclerosis. Clones were sequenced by immunoSEQ multiplex PCR, and TCRdb holds only the in-frame ones, with some missing. The repertoire holds about 81,000 clones, about 94% seen once, with approximately 1.3% in the top ten. The sequencing used peripheral blood, collected in the third trimester of pregnancy. Receptor source: a female donor in good health, enrolled as a control in a pregnancy study. The conserved cysteine and the conserved F or W are not part of the CDR3 here. Only some rows state a clone size, as once, few, many or a class for expanded clones.

TRBJ2-7 | 13 | TRBV7-8 | - | ASSSHGGSTYEQY
TRBJ1-1 | 11 | TRBV11-3 | - | ASSRDMNTEAF
TRBJ1-1 | 15 | TRBV18 | - | ASSPPGARTANTEAF
TRBJ2-5 | 11 | TRBV5-1 | - | ASSHRQKETQY
TRBJ1-1 | 9 | TRBV2 | - | AGGRYTEAF
TRBJ2-1 | 11 | TRBV7-6 | - | ASSPSPGNEQF
TRBJ2-7 | 15 | TRBV28 | - | ASSSTDRGRLPYEQY
TRBJ2-5 | 14 | TRBV2 | - | ASSEGVAGGQETQY
TRBJ1-1 | 16 | TRBV4-1 | few | ASSQVLGQGVLNTEAF
TRBJ2-3 | 11 | TRBV7-9 | - | ASREASTDTQY
TRBJ1-5 | 12 | TRBV16 | - | ASSPTGWNQPQH